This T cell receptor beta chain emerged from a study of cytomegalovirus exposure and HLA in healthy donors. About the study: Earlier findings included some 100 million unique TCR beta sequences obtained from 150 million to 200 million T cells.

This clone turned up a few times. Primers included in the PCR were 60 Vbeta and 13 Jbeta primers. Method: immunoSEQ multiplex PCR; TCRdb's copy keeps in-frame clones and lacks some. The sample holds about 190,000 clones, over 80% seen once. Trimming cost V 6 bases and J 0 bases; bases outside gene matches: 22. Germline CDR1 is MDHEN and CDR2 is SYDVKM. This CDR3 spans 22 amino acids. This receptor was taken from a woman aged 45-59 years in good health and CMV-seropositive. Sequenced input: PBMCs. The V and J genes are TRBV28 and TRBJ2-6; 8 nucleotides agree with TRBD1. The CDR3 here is CASSRPYSLTGVEHSGANVLTF. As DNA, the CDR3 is TGTGCCAGCAGCCGACCCTACTCCTTGACAGGGGTAGAGCACTCTGGGGCCAACGTCCTGACTTTC.